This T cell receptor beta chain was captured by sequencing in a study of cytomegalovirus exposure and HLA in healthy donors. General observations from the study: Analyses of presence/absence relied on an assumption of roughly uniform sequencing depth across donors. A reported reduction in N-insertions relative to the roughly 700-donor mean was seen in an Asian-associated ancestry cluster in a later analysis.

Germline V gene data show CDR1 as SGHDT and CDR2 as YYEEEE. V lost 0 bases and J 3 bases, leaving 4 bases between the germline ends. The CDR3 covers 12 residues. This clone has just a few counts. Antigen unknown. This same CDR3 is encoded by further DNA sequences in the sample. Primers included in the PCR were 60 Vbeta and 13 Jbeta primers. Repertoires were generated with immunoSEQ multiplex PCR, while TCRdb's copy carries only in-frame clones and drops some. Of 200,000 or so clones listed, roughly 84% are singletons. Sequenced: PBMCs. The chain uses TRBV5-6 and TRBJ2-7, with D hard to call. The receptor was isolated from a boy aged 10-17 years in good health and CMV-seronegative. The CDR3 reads CASSLGGYEQYF. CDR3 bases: TGTGCCAGCAGCTTGGGAGGCTACGAGCAGTACTTC.